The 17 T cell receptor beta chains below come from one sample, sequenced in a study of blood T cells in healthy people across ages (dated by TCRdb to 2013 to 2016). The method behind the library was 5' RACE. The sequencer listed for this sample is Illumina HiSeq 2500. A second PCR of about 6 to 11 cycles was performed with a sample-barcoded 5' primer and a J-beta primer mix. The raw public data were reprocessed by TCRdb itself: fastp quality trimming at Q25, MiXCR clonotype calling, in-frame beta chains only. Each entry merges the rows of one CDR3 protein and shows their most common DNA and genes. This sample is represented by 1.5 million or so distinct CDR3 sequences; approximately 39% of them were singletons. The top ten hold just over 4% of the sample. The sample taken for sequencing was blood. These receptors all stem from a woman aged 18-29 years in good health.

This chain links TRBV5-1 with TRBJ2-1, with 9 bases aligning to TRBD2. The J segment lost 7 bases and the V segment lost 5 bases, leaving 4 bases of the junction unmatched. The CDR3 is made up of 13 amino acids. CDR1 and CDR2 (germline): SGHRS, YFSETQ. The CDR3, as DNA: TGCGCCAGCAGAATGCTAGCGGGGAATGAGCAGTTCTTC. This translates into CASRMLAGNEQFF. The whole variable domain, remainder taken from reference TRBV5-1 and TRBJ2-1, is KAGVTQTPRYLIKTRGQQVTLSCSPISGHRSVSWYQQTPGQGLQFLFEYFSETQRNKGNFPGRFSGRQFSNSRSEMNVSTLELGDSALYLCASRMLAGNEQFFGPGTRLTVL.

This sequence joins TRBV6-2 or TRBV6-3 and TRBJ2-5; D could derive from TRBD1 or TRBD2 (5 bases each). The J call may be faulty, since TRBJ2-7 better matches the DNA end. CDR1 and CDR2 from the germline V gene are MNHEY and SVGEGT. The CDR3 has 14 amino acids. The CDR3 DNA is TGTGCCAACAGCCCCCGGGACGACAACTACGAGCAGTACTTC. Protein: CANSPRDDNYEQYF.

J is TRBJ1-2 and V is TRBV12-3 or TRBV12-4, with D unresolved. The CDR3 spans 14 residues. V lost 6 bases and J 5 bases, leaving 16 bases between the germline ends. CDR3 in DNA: TGTGCCAGCAGCTTCTCCTACGGAAGGTATGGCTACACCTTC. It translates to CASSFSYGRYGYTF.

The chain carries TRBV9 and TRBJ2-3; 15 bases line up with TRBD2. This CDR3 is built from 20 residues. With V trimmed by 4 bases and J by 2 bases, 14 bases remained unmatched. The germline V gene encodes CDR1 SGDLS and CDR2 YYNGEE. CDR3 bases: TGTGCCAGCAGCTCCCGAGGGACTAGCGGGAGGAGGGGGTACACAGATACGCAGTATTTT. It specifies CASSSRGTSGRRGYTDTQYF.

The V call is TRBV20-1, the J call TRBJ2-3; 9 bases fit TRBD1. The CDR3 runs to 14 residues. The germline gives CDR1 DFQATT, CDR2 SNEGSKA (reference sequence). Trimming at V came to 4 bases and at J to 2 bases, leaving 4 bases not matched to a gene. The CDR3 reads CSATGQGLTDTQYF. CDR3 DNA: TGCAGTGCTACGGGACAGGGTCTCACAGATACGCAGTATTTT.

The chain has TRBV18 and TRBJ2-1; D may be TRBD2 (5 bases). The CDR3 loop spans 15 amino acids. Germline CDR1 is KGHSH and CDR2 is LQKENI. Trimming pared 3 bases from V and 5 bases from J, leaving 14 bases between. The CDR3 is CASSPARGRNNEQFF. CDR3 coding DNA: TGTGCCAGCTCACCCGCCCGGGGTAGGAACAATGAGCAGTTCTTC.

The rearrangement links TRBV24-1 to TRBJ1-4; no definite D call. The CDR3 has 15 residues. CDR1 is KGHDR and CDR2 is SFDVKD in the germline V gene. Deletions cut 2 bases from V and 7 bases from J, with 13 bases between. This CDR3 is CATSDSTGSGEKLFF. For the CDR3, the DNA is TGTGCCACCAGTGATTCTACCGGAAGCGGTGAAAAACTGTTTTTT.

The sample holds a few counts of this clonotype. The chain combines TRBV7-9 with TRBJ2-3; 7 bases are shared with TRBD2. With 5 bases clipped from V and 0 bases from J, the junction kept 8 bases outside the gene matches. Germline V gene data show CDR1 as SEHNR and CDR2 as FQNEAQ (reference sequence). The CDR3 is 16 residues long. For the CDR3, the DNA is TGTGCCAGCAGCGACACACGGGAGGTTAGCACAGATACGCAGTATTTT. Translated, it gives CASSDTREVSTDTQYF.

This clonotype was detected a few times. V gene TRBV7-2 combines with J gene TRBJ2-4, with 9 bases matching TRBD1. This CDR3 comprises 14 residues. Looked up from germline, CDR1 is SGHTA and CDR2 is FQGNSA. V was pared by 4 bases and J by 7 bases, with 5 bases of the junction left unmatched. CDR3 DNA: TGTGCCAGCAGCTCAAGGACAGGGGACAACATTCAGTACTTC. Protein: CASSSRTGDNIQYF.

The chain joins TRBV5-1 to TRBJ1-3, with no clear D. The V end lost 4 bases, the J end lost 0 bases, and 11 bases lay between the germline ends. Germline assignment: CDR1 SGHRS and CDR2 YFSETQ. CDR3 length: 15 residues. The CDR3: CASSIRESSGNTIYF. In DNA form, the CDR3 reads TGCGCCAGCAGCATCCGGGAAAGCTCTGGAAACACCATATATTTT.

The CDR3 reads CSARSGITFSNEQFF. CDR3 sequence (DNA): TGCAGTGCTAGAAGCGGGATAACCTTCTCCAATGAGCAGTTCTTC. The chain has TRBV20-1 and TRBJ2-1; TRBD2 matches at 7 bases. CDR3 size: 15 residues. Trimming cost V 2 bases and J 6 bases; bases outside gene matches: 10. CDR1 is DFQATT and CDR2 is SNEGSKA in the germline V gene (reference sequence).

Here the CDR3 reads CASSSPGAWDNEQFF. The CDR3 DNA follows: TGTGCCAGCAGCTCCCCGGGCGCCTGGGACAATGAGCAGTTCTTC. The genes are TRBV11-2 and TRBJ2-1; D gene unclear. The length of the CDR3 is 15 residues. Germline V CDR1 and CDR2: SGHAT, FQNNGV. V lost 4 bases and J 5 bases, leaving 15 bases between the germline ends. Full variable domain (outside the CDR3, taken from reference TRBV11-2 and TRBJ2-1): EAGVAQSPRYKIIEKRQSVAFWCNPISGHATLYWYQQILGQGPKLLIQFQNNGVVDDSQLPKDRFSAERLKGVDSTLKIQPAKLEDSAVYLCASSSPGAWDNEQFFGPGTRLTVL.

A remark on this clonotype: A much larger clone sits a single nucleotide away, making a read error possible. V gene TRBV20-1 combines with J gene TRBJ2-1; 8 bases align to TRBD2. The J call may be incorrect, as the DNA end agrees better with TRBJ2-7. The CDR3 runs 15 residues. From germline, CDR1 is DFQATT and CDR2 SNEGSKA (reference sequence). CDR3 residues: CSASPGIAGYNEQYF. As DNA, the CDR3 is TGCAGTGCTAGCCCCGGAATAGCGGGATACAATGAGCAGTACTTC.

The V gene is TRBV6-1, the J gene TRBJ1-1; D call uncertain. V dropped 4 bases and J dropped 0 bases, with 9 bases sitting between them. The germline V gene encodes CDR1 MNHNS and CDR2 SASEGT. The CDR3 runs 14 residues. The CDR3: CASSARVVNTEAFF. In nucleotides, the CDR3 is TGTGCCAGCAGTGCACGCGTTGTGAACACTGAAGCTTTCTTT.

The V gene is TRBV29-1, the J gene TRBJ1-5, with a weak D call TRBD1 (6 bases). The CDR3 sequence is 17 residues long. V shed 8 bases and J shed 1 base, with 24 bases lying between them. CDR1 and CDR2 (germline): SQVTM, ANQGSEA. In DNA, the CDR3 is TGCAGCCCCGCCCGGGCCAAGAAAAGGGGGAGCAATCAGCCCCAGCATTTT. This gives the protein CSPARAKKRGSNQPQHF.

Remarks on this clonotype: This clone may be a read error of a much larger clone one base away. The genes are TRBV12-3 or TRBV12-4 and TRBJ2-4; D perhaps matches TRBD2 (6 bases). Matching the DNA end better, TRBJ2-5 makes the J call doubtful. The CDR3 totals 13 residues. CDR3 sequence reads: CASSGGMQETQYF. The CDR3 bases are TGTGCCAGCAGTGGGGGGATGCAAGAGACCCAGTACTTC.

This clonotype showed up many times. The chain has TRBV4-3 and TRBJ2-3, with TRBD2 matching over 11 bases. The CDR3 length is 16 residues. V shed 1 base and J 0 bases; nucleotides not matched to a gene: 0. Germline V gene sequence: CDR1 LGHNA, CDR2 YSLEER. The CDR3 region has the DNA TGCGCCAGCAGCCAAGGGACTAGCGGGAGCACAGATACGCAGTATTTT. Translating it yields CASSQGTSGSTDTQYF.